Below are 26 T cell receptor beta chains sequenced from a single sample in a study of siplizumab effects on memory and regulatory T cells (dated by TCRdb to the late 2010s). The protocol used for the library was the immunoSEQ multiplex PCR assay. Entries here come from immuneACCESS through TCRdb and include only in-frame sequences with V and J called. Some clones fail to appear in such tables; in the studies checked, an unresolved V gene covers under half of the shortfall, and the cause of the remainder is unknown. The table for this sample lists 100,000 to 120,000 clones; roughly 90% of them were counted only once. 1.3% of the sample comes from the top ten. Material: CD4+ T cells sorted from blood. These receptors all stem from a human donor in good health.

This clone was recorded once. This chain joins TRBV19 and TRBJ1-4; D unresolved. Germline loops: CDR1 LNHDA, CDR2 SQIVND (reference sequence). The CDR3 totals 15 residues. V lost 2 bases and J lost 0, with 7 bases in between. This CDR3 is CASSIYRATNEKLFF. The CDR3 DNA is TGTGCCAGTAGTATATATCGGGCAACTAATGAAAAACTGTTTTTT.

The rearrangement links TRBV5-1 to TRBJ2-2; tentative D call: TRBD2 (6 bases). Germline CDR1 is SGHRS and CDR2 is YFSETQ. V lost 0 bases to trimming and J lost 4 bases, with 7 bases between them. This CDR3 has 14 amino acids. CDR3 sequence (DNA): TGCGCCAGCAGCTTGGCCGGGAGCACCGGGGAGCTGTTTTTT. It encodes CASSLAGSTGELFF. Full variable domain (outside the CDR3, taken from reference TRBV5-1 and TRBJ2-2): KAGVTQTPRYLIKTRGQQVTLSCSPISGHRSVSWYQQTPGQGLQFLFEYFSETQRNKGNFPGRFSGRQFSNSRSEMNVSTLELGDSALYLCASSLAGSTGELFFGEGSRLTVL.

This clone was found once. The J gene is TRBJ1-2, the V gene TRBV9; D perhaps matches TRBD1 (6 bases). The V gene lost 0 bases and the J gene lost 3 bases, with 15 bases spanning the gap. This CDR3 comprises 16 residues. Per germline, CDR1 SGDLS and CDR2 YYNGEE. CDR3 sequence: CASSVGQGIRYYGYTF. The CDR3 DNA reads TGTGCCAGCAGCGTAGGGCAGGGGATTCGCTACTATGGCTACACCTTC.

CDR3 DNA sequence: TGTGCCAGCCACAAATCCGGACTAGACTCCTACAATGAGCAGTTCTTC. Translated, it gives CASHKSGLDSYNEQFF. This rearrangement joins TRBV2 to TRBJ2-1, with 7 bases aligning to TRBD2. The germline V gene has CDR1 SNHLY and CDR2 FYNNEI. The J segment lost 0 bases and the V segment lost 8 bases, leaving 10 bases of the junction unmatched. The CDR3 contains 16 residues.

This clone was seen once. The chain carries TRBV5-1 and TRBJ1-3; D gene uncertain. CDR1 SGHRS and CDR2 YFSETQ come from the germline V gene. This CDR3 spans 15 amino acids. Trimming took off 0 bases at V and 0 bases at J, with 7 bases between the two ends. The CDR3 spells CASSLVPSSGNTIYF. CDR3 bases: TGCGCCAGCAGCTTGGTCCCGAGCTCTGGAAACACCATATATTTT.

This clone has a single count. CDR3 bases: TGTGCCAGCAGCCCGCGGGACAGAATCGGTCAGCCCCAGCATTTT. It encodes CASSPRDRIGQPQHF. The chain recombines TRBV4-2 with TRBJ1-5, with TRBD1 identical over 7 bases. V trimming: 4 bases; J trimming: 6 bases; junction bases outside the gene matches: 9. The CDR3 loop spans 15 amino acids. CDR1 is LGHNA and CDR2 is YNFKEQ in the germline V gene.

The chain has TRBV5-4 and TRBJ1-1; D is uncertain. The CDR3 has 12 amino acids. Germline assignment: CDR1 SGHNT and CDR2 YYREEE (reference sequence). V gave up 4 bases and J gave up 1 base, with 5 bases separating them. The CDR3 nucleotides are TGTGCCAGCAGCCGGTCGAACACTGAAGCTTTCTTT. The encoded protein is CASSRSNTEAFF.

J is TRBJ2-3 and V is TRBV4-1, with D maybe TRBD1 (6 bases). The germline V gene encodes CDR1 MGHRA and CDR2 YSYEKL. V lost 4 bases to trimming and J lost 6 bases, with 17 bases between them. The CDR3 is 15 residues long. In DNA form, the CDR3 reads TGCGCCAGCAGCCCAGAGGGGGACCCTAGGGATACGCAGTATTTT. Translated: CASSPEGDPRDTQYF.

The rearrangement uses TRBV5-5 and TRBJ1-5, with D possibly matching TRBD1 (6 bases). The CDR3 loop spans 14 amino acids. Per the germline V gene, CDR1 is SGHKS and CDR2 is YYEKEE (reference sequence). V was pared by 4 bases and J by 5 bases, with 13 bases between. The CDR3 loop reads CASSIPGHHQPQHF. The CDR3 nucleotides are TGTGCCAGCAGCATACCGGGACACCATCAGCCCCAGCATTTT.

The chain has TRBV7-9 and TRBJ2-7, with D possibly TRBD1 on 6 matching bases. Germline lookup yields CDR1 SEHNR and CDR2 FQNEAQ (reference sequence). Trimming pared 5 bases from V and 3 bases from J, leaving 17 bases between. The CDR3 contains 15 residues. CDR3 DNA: TGTGCCAGCAGCCCCTCCGGGACATCCATCTACGAGCAGTACTTC. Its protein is CASSPSGTSIYEQYF.

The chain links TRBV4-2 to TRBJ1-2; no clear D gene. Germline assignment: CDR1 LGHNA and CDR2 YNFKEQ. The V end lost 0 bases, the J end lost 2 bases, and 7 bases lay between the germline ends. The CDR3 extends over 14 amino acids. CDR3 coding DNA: TGTGCCAGCAGCCAAGATCCCAGGAACTATGGCTACACCTTC. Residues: CASSQDPRNYGYTF.

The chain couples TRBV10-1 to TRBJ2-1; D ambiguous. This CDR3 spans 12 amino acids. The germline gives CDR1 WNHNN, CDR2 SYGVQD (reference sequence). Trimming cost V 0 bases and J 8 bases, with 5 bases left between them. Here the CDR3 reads CASSESAHEQFF. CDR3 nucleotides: TGCGCCAGCAGTGAGTCAGCCCATGAGCAGTTCTTC.

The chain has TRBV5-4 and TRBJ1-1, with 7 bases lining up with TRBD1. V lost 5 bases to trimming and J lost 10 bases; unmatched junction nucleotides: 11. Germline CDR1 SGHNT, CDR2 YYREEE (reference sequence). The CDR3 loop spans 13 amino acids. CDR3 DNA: TGTGCCAGCAGGTACCCGGGACAGCTAGGAGCTTTCTTT. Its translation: CASRYPGQLGAFF.

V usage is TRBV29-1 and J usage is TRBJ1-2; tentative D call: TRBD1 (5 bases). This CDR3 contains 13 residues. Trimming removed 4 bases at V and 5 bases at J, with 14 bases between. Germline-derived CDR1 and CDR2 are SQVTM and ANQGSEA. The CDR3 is CSVAGVVPYGYTF. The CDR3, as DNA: TGCAGCGTTGCGGGGGTGGTGCCTTATGGCTACACCTTC.

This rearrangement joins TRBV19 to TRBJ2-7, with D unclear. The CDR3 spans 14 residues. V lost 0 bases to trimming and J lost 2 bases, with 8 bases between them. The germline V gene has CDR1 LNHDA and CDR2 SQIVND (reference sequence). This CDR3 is CASSIELAAYEQYF. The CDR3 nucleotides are TGTGCCAGTAGTATAGAGTTAGCCGCCTACGAGCAGTACTTC.

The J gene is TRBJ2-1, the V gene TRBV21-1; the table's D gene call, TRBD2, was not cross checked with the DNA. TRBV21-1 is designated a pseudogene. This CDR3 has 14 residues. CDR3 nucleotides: TGTGCCAGCAGCAAGACTAAAGGCGGGAATGAGCAGTTCTTC. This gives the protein CASSKTKGGNEQFF.

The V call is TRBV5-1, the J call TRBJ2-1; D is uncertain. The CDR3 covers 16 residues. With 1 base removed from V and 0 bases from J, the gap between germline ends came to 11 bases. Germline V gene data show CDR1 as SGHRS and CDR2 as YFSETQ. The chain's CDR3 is CASSLQWQPSYNEQFF. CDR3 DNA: TGCGCCAGCAGCTTGCAGTGGCAGCCCTCCTACAATGAGCAGTTCTTC.

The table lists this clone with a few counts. CDR3 sequence reads: CASIPTQGSGNTIYF. DNA of the CDR3: TGTGCCAGCATCCCGACTCAGGGAAGCGGAAACACCATATATTTT. This chain uses TRBV6-5 with TRBJ1-3; TRBD1 is a possible D gene (5 bases). Deletions cut 7 bases from V and 4 bases from J, with 17 bases between. The V gene's germline CDR1 is MNHEY and CDR2 SVGAGI. This CDR3 spans 15 amino acids.

CDR3 DNA sequence: TGCGCCAGCAGCTTGGATGGGCCCTACGAGCAGTACTTC. Its protein is CASSLDGPYEQYF. V gene TRBV5-1 combines with J gene TRBJ2-7; unclear D gene. This CDR3 contains 13 residues. V was pared by 0 bases and J by 2 bases, with 6 bases between. Germline CDR1 and CDR2: SGHRS and YFSETQ.

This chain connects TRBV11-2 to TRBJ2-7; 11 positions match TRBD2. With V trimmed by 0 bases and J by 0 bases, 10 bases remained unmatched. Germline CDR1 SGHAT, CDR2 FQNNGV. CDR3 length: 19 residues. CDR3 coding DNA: TGTGCCAGCAGCTTAGATCATAGGACTAGCGGGCTGAACTCCTACGAGCAGTACTTC. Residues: CASSLDHRTSGLNSYEQYF.

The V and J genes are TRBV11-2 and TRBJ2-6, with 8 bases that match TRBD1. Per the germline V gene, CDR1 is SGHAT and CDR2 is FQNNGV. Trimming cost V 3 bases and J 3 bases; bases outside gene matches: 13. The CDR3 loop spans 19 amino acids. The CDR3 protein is CASSFLRGRLSGGANVLTF. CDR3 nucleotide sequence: TGTGCCAGCAGCTTTCTCAGGGGGCGCTTATCGGGTGGGGCCAACGTCCTGACTTTC.

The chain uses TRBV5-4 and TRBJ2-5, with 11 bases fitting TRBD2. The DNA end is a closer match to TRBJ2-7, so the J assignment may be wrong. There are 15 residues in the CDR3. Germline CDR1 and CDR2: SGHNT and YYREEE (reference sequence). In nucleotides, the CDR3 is TGTGCCAGCAGCCCCGGGACTAGCGGACCCTACGAGCAGTACTTC. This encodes CASSPGTSGPYEQYF.

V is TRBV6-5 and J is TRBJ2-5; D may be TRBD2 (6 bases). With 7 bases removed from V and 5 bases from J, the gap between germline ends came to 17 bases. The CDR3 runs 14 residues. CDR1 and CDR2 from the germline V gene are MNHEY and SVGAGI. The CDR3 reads CASKGSGSWETQYF. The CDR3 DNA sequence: TGTGCCAGCAAGGGTAGCGGTAGTTGGGAGACCCAGTACTTC.

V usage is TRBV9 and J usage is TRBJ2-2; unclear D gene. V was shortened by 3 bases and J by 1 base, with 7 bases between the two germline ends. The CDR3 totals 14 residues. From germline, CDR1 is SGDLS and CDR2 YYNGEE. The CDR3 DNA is TGTGCCAGCAGCGCCCAGATGAACACCGGGGAGCTGTTTTTT. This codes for CASSAQMNTGELFF.

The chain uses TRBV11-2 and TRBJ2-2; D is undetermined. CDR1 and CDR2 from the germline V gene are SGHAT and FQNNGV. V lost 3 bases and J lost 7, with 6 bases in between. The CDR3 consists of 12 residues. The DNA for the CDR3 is TGTGCCAGCAGCTTGATAGGCGGGGAGCTGTTTTTT. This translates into CASSLIGGELFF.

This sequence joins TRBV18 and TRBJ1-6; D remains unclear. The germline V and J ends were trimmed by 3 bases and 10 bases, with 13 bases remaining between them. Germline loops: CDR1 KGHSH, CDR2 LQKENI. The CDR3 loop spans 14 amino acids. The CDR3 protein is CASSPGGRESPLHF. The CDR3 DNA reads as TGTGCCAGCTCACCTGGCGGACGGGAATCACCCCTCCACTTT.